Below, one TCR beta chain is given with its context. The sample is drawn from a study of cytomegalovirus exposure and HLA in healthy donors. 13 Jbeta primers and 60 Vbeta primers were used for the PCR. Data came from immunoSEQ multiplex PCR; TCRdb stores just in-frame clones and leaves some out. This sample's table reports around 100,000 clones. The V gene end was trimmed by 0 bases and the J gene end by 2 bases; junction bases not matched to a gene: 4. CDR3 length: 17 amino acids. CDR1 is SGDLS, CDR2 YYNGEE, per germline. The source is a man aged 50-60 years in good health and CMV-seronegative. The specimen was PBMCs. J is TRBJ2-3 and V is TRBV9, with 12 bases fitting TRBD2. CDR3 sequence (DNA): TGTGCCAGCAGCGTAGGAACTAGCGGGGGGTACACAGATACGCAGTATTTT. Protein sequence: CASSVGTSGGYTDTQYF.